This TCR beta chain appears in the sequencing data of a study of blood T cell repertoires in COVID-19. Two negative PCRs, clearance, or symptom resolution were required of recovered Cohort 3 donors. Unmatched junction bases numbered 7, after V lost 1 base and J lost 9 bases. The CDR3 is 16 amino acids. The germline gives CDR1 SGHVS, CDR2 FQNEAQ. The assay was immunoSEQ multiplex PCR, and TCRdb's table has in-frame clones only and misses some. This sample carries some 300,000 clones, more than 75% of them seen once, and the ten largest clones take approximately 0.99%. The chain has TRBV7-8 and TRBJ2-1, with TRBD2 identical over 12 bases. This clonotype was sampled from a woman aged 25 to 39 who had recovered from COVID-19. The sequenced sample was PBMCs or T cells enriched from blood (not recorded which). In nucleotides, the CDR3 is TGTGCCAGCAGCTTAGGACTAGCGGGGGCGCTTGGTGAGCAGTTCTTC. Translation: CASSLGLAGALGEQFF.